The count of the clone carrying this T cell receptor (beta chain) is one. Its specificity is not known. The data are from a study of T cells in localized non-small cell lung cancer. Broader study findings: Exceeding tumor, uninvolved adjacent lung had the highest T cell clonality. Adjacent lung tissue had a median around 50 of the top 100 clones found in the tumor.

The repertoire was sequenced with immunoSEQ multiplex PCR; TCRdb's copy has only in-frame clones and lacks some. The sample shows tens of thousands of clones, 89% of them seen only once. This specimen was peripheral blood, taken before any cancer treatment. This TCR was sampled from a woman aged 35 to 70 with stage I lung adenocarcinoma.

The DNA of the CDR3 is TGTGCCAGCCAGGATAGTGGGTCGGGGAAGACCCAGTACTTC. This gives the protein CASQDSGSGKTQYF. This sequence joins TRBV28 and TRBJ2-5; weak D call: TRBD2 (5 bases). The germline gives CDR1 MDHEN, CDR2 SYDVKM. The CDR3 totals 14 residues. V lost 8 bases and J 6 bases, leaving 19 bases between the germline ends.